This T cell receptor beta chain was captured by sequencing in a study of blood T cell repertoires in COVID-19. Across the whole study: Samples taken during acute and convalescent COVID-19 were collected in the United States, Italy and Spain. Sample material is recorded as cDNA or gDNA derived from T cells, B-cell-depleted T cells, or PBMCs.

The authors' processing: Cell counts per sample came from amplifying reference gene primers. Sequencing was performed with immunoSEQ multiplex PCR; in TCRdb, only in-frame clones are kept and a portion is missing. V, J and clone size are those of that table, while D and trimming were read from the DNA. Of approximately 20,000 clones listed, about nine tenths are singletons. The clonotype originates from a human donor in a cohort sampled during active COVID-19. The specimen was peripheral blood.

CDR3 in amino acids: CASGRPGRMEYEQYF. In DNA, the CDR3 is TGTGCCAGCGGGCGACCTGGCCGGATGGAATACGAGCAGTACTTC. V is TRBV11-2 and J is TRBJ2-7; no definite D call. Germline CDR1 and CDR2: SGHAT and FQNNGV. V was clipped by 8 bases and J by 4 bases, with 21 bases between them. This CDR3 is 15 amino acids long. The complete variable domain, with remaining parts taken from reference TRBV11-2 and TRBJ2-7, reads EAGVAQSPRYKIIEKRQSVAFWCNPISGHATLYWYQQILGQGPKLLIQFQNNGVVDDSQLPKDRFSAERLKGVDSTLKIQPAKLEDSAVYLCASGRPGRMEYEQYFGPGTRLTVT.